These T cell receptor beta chains were read from a single sample in a study of blood T cell repertoires in COVID-19. Sequencing used immunoSEQ multiplex PCR; TCRdb keeps in-frame clones, though not all of them. This sample has about 76,000 clones; 60% to 85% occur once, and the top ten carry roughly 21%. Sequencing input: peripheral blood. These receptors all come from a man between 65 and 85 years old with acute or convalescent COVID-19. Both conserved end residues are part of each CDR3. D genes are given only for firm matches. Expanded clones are given a class, and other clones once, few, many or no size at all.

size	V	J	D	DNA	CDR3
-	TRBV20-1	TRBJ2-7	TRBD2	TGCAGTGCTAGTGCCACTAGCGGGAGTTTCATAAGCGAGCAGTACTTC	CSASATSGSFISEQYF
-	TRBV18	TRBJ2-5	-	TGTGCCAGCTCACCACCGTCGGGGTGGGGGACCCAGTACTTC	CASSPPSGWGTQYF
-	TRBV27	TRBJ1-2	TRBD1	TGTGCCAGCAGTCTTGGGACAGGGGGCGTCTATGGCTACACCTTC	CASSLGTGGVYGYTF
-	TRBV5-1	TRBJ2-7	-	TGCGCCAGCAGCCCGGTGGGGGGCTTAAGCGGGGTGGAGCAGTACTTC	CASSPVGGLSGVEQYF
-	TRBV28	TRBJ1-1	-	TGTGCCAGCAGTTTGTGGGCGAACGGTGAAGCTTTCTTT	CASSLWANGEAFF
-	TRBV12-3/TRBV12-4	TRBJ1-2	-	TGTGCCAGCAGTTTAGGACTCAACTATGGCTACACCTTC	CASSLGLNYGYTF
-	TRBV9	TRBJ2-5	TRBD1	TGTGCCAGCAGCGTAGACAGGGGGCAAGAGACCCAGTACTTC	CASSVDRGQETQYF
-	TRBV2	TRBJ1-1	-	TGTGCCAGCTACATGAACACTGAAGCTTTCTTT	CASYMNTEAFF
-	TRBV3-1/TRBV3-2	TRBJ1-3	TRBD1	TGTGCCAGCAGCTCCTCCGGGACAGTTAATTTATATTTT	CASSSSGTVNLYF
once	TRBV7-2	TRBJ2-1	TRBD2	TGTGCCAGCAGCTCCGGACTAGTCCCCTCCTACAATGAGCAGTTCTTC	CASSSGLVPSYNEQFF
-	TRBV11-3	TRBJ2-5	TRBD1	TGTGCCAGCAGCTCAGGGACAGGGGTGAGGGAGACCCAGTACTTC	CASSSGTGVRETQYF
-	TRBV3-1/TRBV3-2	TRBJ2-5	TRBD1	TGTGCCAGCAGCCAAGTACGGACCGGGACAGGGGGAGAGACCCAGTACTTC	CASSQVRTGTGGETQYF
-	TRBV6-4	TRBJ1-5	TRBD1	TGTGCCAGCAGGGGGCCTCAGGGGGCGGTGGGTGAAGGGCCCCAGCATTTT	CASRGPQGAVGEGPQHF
few	TRBV2	TRBJ1-1	TRBD1	TGTGCCAGCCACCCGGGGACAGGGGGCTTGGGAAACACTGAAGCTTTCTTT	CASHPGTGGLGNTEAFF
-	TRBV29-1	TRBJ2-1	TRBD2	TGCAGCGTTGATGAACTAGCGGACTACAATGAGCAGTTCTTC	CSVDELADYNEQFF
-	TRBV19	TRBJ2-1	TRBD1	TGTGCCAGTAGTATAGGCCTCCCGACAGGGGCGACCTGGGACAATGAGCAGTTCTTC	CASSIGLPTGATWDNEQFF